This T cell receptor beta chain was sequenced in a study of cytomegalovirus exposure and HLA in healthy donors (dated by TCRdb to 2016 to 2017). Notes on the research overall: According to an earlier analysis of around 600 of the donors, some 170 million T cells yielded approximately 120 million unique TCR beta sequences and approximately 300 Gb of sequence data. About 280 gigabases of sequencing data and around 80 million unique TCR sequences made up an early release that covered some 640 HLA-typed donors. The genetic ancestry cluster associated with self-reported Caucasian donors included roughly four fifths of the 300 to 450 genotyped donors. The study aimed to test whether signatures of past pathogen exposure could be identified by cataloging public T cell receptors. Using immunosequencing, the study profiled T cell repertoires from fewer than 700 subjects and related those repertoires to cytomegalovirus serostatus. Besides the first cohort of around 670 subjects, a separate validation cohort made up of over 95 different subjects was used. High-throughput TCR immunosequencing, statistical association of individual TCRs with disease status, and machine learning were combined to predict cytomegalovirus infection status. In a later analysis, previously published TCR beta repertoires from hundreds of donors were re-analyzed and high-resolution HLA genotyping was added so that TCR occurrence patterns could be studied. In the later analysis, no new phenotypic data were used to find candidate immune exposures; instead, reliance was placed on TCR beta sequences and their occurrence across donors. An earlier analysis of a few hundred of the donors applied high-throughput TCR beta sequencing to assess whether each TCR beta V gene segment acted as functional or pseudogenic. Donor age, sex, ethnicity and CMV serostatus were compiled together with the repertoire data. A later genetic analysis used genome-wide SNP genotypes for about 60% of the 666 donors, treating that subset as a discovery cohort. Every discovery cohort repertoire had been produced on one sequencing platform. HLA typing included class I and class II loci at four-digit resolution. The number of donors typed differed by locus, with about 620-630 for A, B, C, DRB1 and DQB1, roughly 520 for DQA1, nearly 610 for DPA1, and 400 to 490 for DPB1. Four or five DR-DQ haplotypes were handled as single units for association and clustering because linkage in the cohort was strong. Among about 390 genotyped donors of the cohort, an average of 235,054 unique TCR beta nucleotide sequences were sequenced per donor, roughly a sixth of them non-productive.

The cohort consisted of 666 healthy bone marrow donors. At the time of sampling, all cohort members were nominally healthy, though unrecorded immune exposures were likely present. The donor was CMV seropositive and was included in the group of 290 or so seropositive cohort members. Every donor gave a peripheral blood sample, and the peripheral blood mononuclear cells from that sample were used for TCR beta sequencing. Genomic DNA extraction from the blood cell samples was performed with the Qiagen DNeasy Blood Extraction Kit. As regards this clone: The antigen it recognizes is unknown. No base quality values were provided; no much bigger clone lies one nucleotide off.

Library construction relied on the immunoSEQ multiplex PCR assay. For the multiplex PCR, a mixture combining 60 forward primers for TCR Vbeta segments and 13 reverse primers for TCR Jbeta segments was used. A multiplex PCR assay on genomic DNA amplified the CDR3 region of rearranged TCR beta genes. The Illumina HiSeq System was used to sequence the amplified TCR beta libraries as 87-base-pair reads. Processing in the source paper ran as follows. A later analysis counted some 80 million unique TCR beta chains across the 690 or so repertoires, and roughly 9.9 million of these chains were shared by at least two donors. Raw reads were error-corrected and collapsed into unique sequences with a nearest-neighbor algorithm that merged closely related sequences to remove PCR and sequencing errors. CDR3 sequences were aligned to IMGT reference sequences to assign V, D and J gene segments. Each retained sequence needed at least a six-nucleotide match to both a V gene segment and a J gene segment. Rearrangements were classified as productive when the CDR3 lacked stop codons and remained in frame with V and J, and all other rearrangements were classified as non-productive. CDR3 was defined by IMGT convention, running from the second conserved V-encoded cysteine to the conserved J-encoded phenylalanine. The earlier analysis of about 500 of the donors excluded sequences that lacked an unambiguous match to a single V gene segment. In an earlier analysis of 587 of the donors, a V segment was called functional when productive rearrangements were above 56.7%, and segregating when the standard deviation between donors exceeded 5%. A statistical classification framework was built for diagnosing cytomegalovirus status from the catalog of TCR beta chain sequences. V and J gene assignment, in a later analysis, came from comparing TCR nucleotide sequences with IMGT/GENE-DB human TR gene sequences. The TCRdist pipeline was used in a later analysis to assign CDR3 sequences and most-parsimonious VDJ recombination scenarios. In a later analysis, each TCR beta chain was defined by its CDR3 amino acid sequence together with its V-gene family, and reads without a unique V-gene family were excluded. In a later analysis, fewer than 600 highly shared, low-generation-probability nucleotide sequences were removed to address suspected cross-contamination and a sequencing artifact. In a later analysis, a clonal expansion index for each public chain was calculated from normalized within-repertoire ranks of inferred template counts. Generation probabilities in a later analysis came from a VDJ recombination model fitted to out-of-frame rearrangements, and those results were checked against IGoR. In a later analysis, hypergeometric tests were used to score TCR-TCR, TCR-HLA and TCR-CMV co-occurrence, with a repertoire-size bias correction applied to TCR pairs. False discovery rates were estimated in a later analysis by permuting HLA or CMV assignments 20 times. In a later analysis, co-occurring TCRs were grouped with DBSCAN, and TCRdist sequence similarity was added when clustering was performed within HLA-allele-positive subsets. Repertoires with fewer than 30,000 or more than 120,000 public chains, plus five repertoires with anomalous nucleotide sharing, were excluded from co-occurrence clustering. As stored in TCRdb, this immuneACCESS dataset retains in-frame rearrangements with V and J assigned. A fraction of the clones does not appear; measured against another copy, unresolved V genes explain less than half of the discrepancy, and the remainder lacks a known reason. V, J and clone size are taken as reported in that table, and D and trimming were inferred from the DNA itself. This sample gives 57,000 or so clones in total; about 80% of them show up just once. Roughly 51% of the sample comes from the top ten.

Broad study findings and their caveats: Correlated functional status among segregating V segments might reflect linkage disequilibrium, but an unknown experimental factor could not be ruled out. Compared with the roughly 670-donor mean, donors in an Asian-associated ancestry cluster had fewer N-insertions in productive TCRs, according to a later genetic analysis. In a later analysis, TCR association rates were found to vary across HLA loci, with the most associated TCRs seen for DRB1 alleles and the fewest for HLA-C alleles. In vitro tests confirmed that a few of the cytomegalovirus-associated TCR beta chains recognize cytomegalovirus antigens. The authors suggested that the approach could potentially be generalized to other disease states and immunological phenotypes. The classifier was reported to diagnose cytomegalovirus status with high specificity and sensitivity in both the original and validation cohorts. This cohort had only TCR beta chains sequenced, and the lack of alpha or paired-chain data limited which features could be detected. The presence/absence analyses assumed that sequencing depth was roughly uniform across donors, and that assumption may not be true. Most TCR sequences were observed very rarely across donors, whereas some public TCRs were present in many individuals. Because some donors lacked HLA typing at each locus, the association tests relied only on the typed subset. In an earlier analysis of some 640 of the donors, most TCR beta V segments were observed in productive rearrangements about 87% or about 30% of the time, broadly matching IMGT annotations. V-gene and J-gene trimming of TCR beta chains was associated with a missense DCLRE1C variant in a later genetic analysis, and the association was replicated in an independent cohort. The only immune exposure information available for the cohort was CMV serostatus. Because counts were too low, some 17 rarely observed V segments, including chromosome 9 orphons, were excluded from the earlier analysis of a few hundred of the donors. A later analysis associated about 17,000 TCR beta sequences with specific HLA alleles at a false discovery rate of 0.05. A cluster of highly shared sequence variants was judged likely to represent a technical artifact of the sequencing pipeline. The study listed 164 TCR beta chains as associated with cytomegalovirus. Compared with equally common non-associated chains, HLA-associated TCR beta chains in a later analysis were more clonally expanded and had lower generation probabilities. According to a later analysis, most CMV-associated TCR beta chains appeared to be HLA-restricted, and the HLA associations seemed to be driven largely by CMV exposure. Assigning TCR associations to individual alleles was difficult when HLA alleles, especially DR and DQ, strongly co-occurred. A further reported finding was that TCR beta sequences accurately predicted the HLA-A and HLA-B alleles for most subjects in the first cohort. A later analysis reported that several top co-occurrence clusters appeared linked to parvovirus B19, influenza, CMV and Epstein-Barr virus.

The receptor's source is a man aged 50 or older in good health and CMV-seropositive. Sequences were obtained from PBMCs.

The CDR3 protein: CASSPSGAINIQYF. The base sequence is TGTGCCAGCTCACCCAGCGGAGCGATAAACATTCAGTACTTC. The chain couples TRBV18 to TRBJ2-4; TRBD2 is a possible D gene, resting on 5 matching bases. According to the germline V gene, CDR1 reads KGHSH and CDR2 reads LQKENI. A distance of 12 bases separates the germline ends of V and J, which lose 3 bases and 6 bases respectively. The CDR3 measures 14 amino acids from cysteine to phenylalanine. Only CDR3 DNA remains: 42 bases, in frame from the first base.